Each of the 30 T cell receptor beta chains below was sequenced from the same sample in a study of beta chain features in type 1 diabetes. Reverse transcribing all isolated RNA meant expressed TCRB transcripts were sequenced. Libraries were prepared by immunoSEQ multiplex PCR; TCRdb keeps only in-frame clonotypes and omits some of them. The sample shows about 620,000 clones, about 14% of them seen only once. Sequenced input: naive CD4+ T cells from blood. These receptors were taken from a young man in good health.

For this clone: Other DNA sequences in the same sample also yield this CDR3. CDR3 coding DNA: TGTGCCAGCAGTTTGGACAGCTCTGGGGCCAACGTCCTGACTTTC. It codes for CASSLDSSGANVLTF. The J gene is TRBJ2-6, the V gene TRBV28; possibly TRBD1 for D (6 bases). The CDR3 sequence is 15 residues long. Per germline, CDR1 MDHEN and CDR2 SYDVKM. V dropped 3 bases and J dropped 0 bases, with 6 bases sitting between them.

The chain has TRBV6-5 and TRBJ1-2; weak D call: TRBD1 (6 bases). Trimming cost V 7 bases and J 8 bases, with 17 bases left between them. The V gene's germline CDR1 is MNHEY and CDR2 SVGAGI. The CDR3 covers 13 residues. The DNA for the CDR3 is TGTGCCAGCACCCGCCGGTGGACAGACGGCTACACCTTC. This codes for CASTRRWTDGYTF.

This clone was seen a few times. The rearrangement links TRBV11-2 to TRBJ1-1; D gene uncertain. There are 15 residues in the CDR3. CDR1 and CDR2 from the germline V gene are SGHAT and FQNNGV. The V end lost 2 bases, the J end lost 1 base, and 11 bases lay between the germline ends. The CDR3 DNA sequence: TGTGCCAGCAGCTTAAGGGCGGCGGGGAACACTGAAGCTTTCTTT. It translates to CASSLRAAGNTEAFF.

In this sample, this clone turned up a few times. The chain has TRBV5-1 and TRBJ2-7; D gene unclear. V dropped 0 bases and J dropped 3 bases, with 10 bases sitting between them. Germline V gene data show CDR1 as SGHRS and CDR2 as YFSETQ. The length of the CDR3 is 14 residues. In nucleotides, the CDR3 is TGCGCCAGCAGCTTGGCCGAGCGAGACTACGAGCAGTACTTC. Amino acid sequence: CASSLAERDYEQYF.

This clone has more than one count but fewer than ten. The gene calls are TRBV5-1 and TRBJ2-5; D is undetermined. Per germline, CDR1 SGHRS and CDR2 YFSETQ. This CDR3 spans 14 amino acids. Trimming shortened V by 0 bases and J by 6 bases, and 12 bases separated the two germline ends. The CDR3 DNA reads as TGCGCCAGCAGCTTGGAGACCAAGAGAAAGACCCAGTACTTC. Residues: CASSLETKRKTQYF.

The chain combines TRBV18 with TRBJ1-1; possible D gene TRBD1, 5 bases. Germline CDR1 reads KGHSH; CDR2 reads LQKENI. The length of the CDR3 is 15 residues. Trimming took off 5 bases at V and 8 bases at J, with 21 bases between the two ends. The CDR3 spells CASSILPPTGAEAFF. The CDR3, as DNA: TGTGCCAGCTCAATACTACCACCTACAGGAGCCGAAGCTTTCTTT.

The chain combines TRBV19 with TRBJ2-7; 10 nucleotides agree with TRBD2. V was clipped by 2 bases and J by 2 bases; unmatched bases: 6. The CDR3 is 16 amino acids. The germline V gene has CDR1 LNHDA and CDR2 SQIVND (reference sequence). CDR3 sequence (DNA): TGTGCCAGTAGTATACCTAGCGGGAGATCCCCCTACGAGCAGTACTTC. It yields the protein CASSIPSGRSPYEQYF.

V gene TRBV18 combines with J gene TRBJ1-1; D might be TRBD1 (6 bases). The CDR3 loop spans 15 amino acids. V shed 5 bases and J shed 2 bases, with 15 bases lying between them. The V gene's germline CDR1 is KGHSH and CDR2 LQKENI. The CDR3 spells CASSYRVVGNTEAFF. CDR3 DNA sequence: TGTGCCAGCTCATACAGGGTTGTCGGAAACACTGAAGCTTTCTTT.

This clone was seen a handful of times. This CDR3 is CASSAQEAGNTIYF. For the CDR3, the DNA is TGTGCCAGCAGCGCACAAGAGGCTGGAAACACCATATATTTT. This chain uses TRBV7-8 with TRBJ1-3; D not certain. CDR1 and CDR2 (germline): SGHVS, FQNEAQ. The ends were cut back, 5 bases at V and 2 bases at J, with 10 bases in the middle. The CDR3 is made up of 14 amino acids. Using reference TRBV7-8 and TRBJ1-3 for the parts outside the CDR3, the full variable domain is GAGVSQSPRYKVAKRGQDVALRCDPISGHVSLFWYQQALGQGPEFLTYFQNEAQLDKSGLPSDRFFAERPEGSVSTLKIQRTQQEDSAVYLCASSAQEAGNTIYFGEGSWLTVV.

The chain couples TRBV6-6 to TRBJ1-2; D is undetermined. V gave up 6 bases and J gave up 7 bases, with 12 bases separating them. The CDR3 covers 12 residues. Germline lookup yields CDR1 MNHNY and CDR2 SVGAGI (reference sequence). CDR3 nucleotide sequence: TGTGCCAGCAGCCCCTGGGTCTCTGGCTACACCTTC. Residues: CASSPWVSGYTF.

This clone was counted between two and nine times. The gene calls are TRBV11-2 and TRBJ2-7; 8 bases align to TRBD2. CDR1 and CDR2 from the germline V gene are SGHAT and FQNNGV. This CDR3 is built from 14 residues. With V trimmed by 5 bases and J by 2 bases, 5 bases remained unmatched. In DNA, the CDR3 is TGTGCCAGCAGCCTTGCGGGAGGCACCTACGAGCAGTACTTC. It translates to CASSLAGGTYEQYF.

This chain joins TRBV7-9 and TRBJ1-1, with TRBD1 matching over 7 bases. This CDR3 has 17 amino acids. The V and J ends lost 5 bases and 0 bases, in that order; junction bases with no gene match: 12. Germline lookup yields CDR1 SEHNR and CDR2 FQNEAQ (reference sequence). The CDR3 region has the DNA TGTGCCAGCAGCCCGGGGGCGACAGGGCATATGAACACTGAAGCTTTCTTT. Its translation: CASSPGATGHMNTEAFF.

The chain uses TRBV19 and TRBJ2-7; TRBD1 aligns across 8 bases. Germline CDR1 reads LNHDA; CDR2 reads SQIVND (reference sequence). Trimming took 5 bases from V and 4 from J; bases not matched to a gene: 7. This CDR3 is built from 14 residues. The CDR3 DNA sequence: TGTGCCAGTAGTGTCTTTGGACAGGGTTACGAGCAGTACTTC. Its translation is CASSVFGQGYEQYF.

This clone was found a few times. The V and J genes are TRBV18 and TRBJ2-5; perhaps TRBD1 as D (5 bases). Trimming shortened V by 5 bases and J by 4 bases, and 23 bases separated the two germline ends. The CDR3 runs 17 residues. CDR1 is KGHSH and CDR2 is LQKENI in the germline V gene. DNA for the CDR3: TGTGCCAGCTCAATCAATCGGTCAGGGAAAGGTAGAGAGACCCAGTACTTC. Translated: CASSINRSGKGRETQYF.

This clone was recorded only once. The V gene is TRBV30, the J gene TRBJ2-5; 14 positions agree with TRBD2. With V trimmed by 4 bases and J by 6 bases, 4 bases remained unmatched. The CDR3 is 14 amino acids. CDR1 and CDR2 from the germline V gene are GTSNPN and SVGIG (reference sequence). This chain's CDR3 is CAWKTSGGAQTQYF. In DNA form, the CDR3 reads TGTGCCTGGAAGACTAGCGGGGGGGCACAGACCCAGTACTTC.

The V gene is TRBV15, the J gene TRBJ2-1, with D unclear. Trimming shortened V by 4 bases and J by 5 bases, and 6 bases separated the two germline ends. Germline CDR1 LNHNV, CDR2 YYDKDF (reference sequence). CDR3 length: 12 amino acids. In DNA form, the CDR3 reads TGTGCCACCAGCATACCTCACAATGAGCAGTTCTTC. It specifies CATSIPHNEQFF. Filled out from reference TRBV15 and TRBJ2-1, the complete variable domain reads DAMVIQNPRYQVTQFGKPVTLSCSQTLNHNVMYWYQQKSSQAPKLLFHYYDKDFNNEADTPDNFQSRRPNTSFCFLDIRSPGLGDTAMYLCATSIPHNEQFFGPGTRLTVL.

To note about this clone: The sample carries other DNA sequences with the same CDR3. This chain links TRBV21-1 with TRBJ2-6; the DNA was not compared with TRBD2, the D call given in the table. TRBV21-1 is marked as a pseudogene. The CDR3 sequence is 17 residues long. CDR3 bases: TGTGCCAGCAGCAAAGTCCAGGGACTGTTGGGGGCCAACGTCCTGACTTTC. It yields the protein CASSKVQGLLGANVLTF.

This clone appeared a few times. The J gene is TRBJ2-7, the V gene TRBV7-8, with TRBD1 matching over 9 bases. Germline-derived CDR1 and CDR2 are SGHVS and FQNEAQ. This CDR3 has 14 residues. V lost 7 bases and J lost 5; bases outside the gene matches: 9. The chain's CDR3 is CASNRVGTGHEQYF. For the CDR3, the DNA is TGTGCCAGCAACAGAGTGGGGACAGGGCACGAGCAGTACTTC.

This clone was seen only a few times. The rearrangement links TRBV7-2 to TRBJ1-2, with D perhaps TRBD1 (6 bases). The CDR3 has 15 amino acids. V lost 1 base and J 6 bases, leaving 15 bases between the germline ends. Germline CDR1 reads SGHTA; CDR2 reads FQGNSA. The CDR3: CASSLGVQGWDGYTF. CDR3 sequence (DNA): TGTGCCAGCAGCTTAGGGGTACAGGGATGGGATGGCTACACCTTC. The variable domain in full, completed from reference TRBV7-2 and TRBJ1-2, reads GAGVSQSPSNKVTEKGKDVELRCDPISGHTALYWYRQSLGQGLEFLIYFQGNSAPDKSGLPSDRFSAERTGGSVSTLTIQRTQQEDSAVYLCASSLGVQGWDGYTFGSGTRLTVV.

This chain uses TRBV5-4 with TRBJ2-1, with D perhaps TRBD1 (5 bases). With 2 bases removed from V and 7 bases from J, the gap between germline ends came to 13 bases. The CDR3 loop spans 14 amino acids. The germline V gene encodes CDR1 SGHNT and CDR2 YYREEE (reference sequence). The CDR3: CASSFGRAGNEQFF. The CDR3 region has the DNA TGTGCCAGCAGCTTCGGCAGGGCTGGGAATGAGCAGTTCTTC. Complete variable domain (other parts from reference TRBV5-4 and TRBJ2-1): ETGVTQSPTHLIKTRGQQVTLRCSSQSGHNTVSWYQQALGQGPQFIFQYYREEENGRGNFPPRFSGLQFPNYSSELNVNALELDDSALYLCASSFGRAGNEQFFGPGTRLTVL.

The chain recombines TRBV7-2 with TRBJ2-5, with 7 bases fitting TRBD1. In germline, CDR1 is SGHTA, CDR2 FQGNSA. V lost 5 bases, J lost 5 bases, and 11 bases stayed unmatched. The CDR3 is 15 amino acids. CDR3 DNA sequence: TGTGCCAGCAGCCGGGGCCAAGGGGGCGCGGAGACCCAGTACTTC. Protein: CASSRGQGGAETQYF.

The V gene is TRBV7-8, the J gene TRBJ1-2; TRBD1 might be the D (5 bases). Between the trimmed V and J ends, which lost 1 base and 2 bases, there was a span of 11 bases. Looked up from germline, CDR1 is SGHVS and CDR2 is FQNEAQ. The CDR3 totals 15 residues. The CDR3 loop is CASSLGGSQNYGYTF. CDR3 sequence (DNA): TGTGCCAGCAGCTTAGGGGGCAGTCAGAACTATGGCTACACCTTC.

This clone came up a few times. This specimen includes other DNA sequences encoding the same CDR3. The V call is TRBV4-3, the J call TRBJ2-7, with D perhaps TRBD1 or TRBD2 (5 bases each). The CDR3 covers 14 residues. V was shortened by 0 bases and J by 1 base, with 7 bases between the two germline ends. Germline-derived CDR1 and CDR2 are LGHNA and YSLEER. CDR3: CASSQERGSYEQYF. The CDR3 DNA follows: TGCGCCAGCAGCCAAGAGAGGGGTTCCTACGAGCAGTACTTC.

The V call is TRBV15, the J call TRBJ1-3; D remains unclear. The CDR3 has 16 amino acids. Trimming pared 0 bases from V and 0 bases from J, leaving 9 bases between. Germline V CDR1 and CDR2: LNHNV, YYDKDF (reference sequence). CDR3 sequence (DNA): TGTGCCACCAGCAGAGACACGATCGCCTCTGGAAACACCATATATTTT. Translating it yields CATSRDTIASGNTIYF. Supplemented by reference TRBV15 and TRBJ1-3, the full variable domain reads DAMVIQNPRYQVTQFGKPVTLSCSQTLNHNVMYWYQQKSSQAPKLLFHYYDKDFNNEADTPDNFQSRRPNTSFCFLDIRSPGLGDTAMYLCATSRDTIASGNTIYFGEGSWLTVV.

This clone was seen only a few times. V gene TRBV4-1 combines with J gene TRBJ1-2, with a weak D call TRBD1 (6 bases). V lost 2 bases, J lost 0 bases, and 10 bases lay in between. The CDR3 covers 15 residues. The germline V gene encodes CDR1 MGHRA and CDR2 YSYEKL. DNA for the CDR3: TGCGCCAGCAGCCAACCCCACAGGGCTAACTATGGCTACACCTTC. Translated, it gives CASSQPHRANYGYTF.

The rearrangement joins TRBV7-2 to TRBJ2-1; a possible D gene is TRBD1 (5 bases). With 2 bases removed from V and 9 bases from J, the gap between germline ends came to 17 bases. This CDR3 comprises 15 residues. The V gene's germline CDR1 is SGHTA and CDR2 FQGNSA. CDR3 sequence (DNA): TGTGCCAGCAGCTTACAGAAGATTCAGGGTAGTGAGCAGTTCTTC. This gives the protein CASSLQKIQGSEQFF.

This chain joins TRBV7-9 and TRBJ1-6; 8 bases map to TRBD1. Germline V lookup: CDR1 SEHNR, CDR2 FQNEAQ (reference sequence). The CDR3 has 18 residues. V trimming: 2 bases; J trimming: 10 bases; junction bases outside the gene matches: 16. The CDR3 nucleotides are TGTGCCAGCAGCTTATCCTCGGGGGCAGGGGGCTATAGGTCACCCCTCCACTTT. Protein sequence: CASSLSSGAGGYRSPLHF.

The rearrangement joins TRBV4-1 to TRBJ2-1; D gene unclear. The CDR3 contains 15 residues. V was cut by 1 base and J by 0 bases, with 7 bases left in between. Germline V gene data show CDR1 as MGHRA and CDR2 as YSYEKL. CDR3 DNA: TGCGCCAGCAGCCAAGGGGAAAGCTCCTACAATGAGCAGTTCTTC. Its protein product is CASSQGESSYNEQFF.

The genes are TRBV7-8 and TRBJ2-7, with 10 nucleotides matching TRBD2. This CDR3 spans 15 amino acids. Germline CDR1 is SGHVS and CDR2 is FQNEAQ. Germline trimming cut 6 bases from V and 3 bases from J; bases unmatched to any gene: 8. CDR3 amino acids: CASRLAGARFYEQYF. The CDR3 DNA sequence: TGTGCCAGCAGGCTAGCGGGGGCCCGCTTCTACGAGCAGTACTTC.

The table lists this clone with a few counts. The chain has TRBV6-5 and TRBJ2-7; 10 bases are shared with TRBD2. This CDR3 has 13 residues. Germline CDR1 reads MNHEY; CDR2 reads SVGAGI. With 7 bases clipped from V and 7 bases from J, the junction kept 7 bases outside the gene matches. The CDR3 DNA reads TGTGCCAGCACTAGCGGGGGCTCCCAGGAGCAGTACTTC. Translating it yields CASTSGGSQEQYF.